This T cell receptor beta chain was captured by sequencing in a study of blood T cell repertoires in COVID-19. About the research overall: The study drew acute and convalescent COVID-19 samples from the United States, Italy and Spain. PBMCs, B-cell-depleted T cells, or T cells were the source of the cDNA or gDNA that made up the material.

Original data processing: Reference gene primer amplification gave estimated nucleated cell counts. Profiling relied on immunoSEQ multiplex PCR, and the TCRdb table lists in-frame clones only, not all of them. That table is the source of V, J and clone size, and D and trimming were worked out from the DNA. The table includes approximately 250,000 clones, approximately 85% detected once. The CDR3 is made up of 14 amino acids. The V and J ends lost 6 bases and 1 base respectively, with 9 bases between them. Germline V CDR1 and CDR2: MDHEN, SYDVKM. This TCR was recovered from a woman of 80 years or more with COVID-19, enrolled during active disease. The rearrangement links TRBV28 to TRBJ1-4; D may be TRBD1 (5 bases). The sample consisted of peripheral blood. As DNA, the CDR3 is TGTGCCAGCAGGGCCAGGGAAACTAATGAAAAACTGTTTTTT. As protein: CASRARETNEKLFF.